A selection of T cell receptor beta chains follows, all from one sample in a study of OX40 agonist ivuxolimab in advanced cancers. Assay: immunoSEQ multiplex PCR; the TCRdb copy retains only in-frame clones and omits some. The sample carries about 68,000 clones, roughly nine tenths recorded once. This specimen consisted of CD4+ or CD8+ T cells sorted from blood, obtained in a trial of the OX40 agonist ivuxolimab. These receptor sequences come from an adult with an advanced solid tumor such as melanoma, head and neck, liver or kidney cancer. CDR3s include the opening cysteine and the closing phenylalanine or tryptophan. The D gene is left open where the match is weak. Clone size, where shown, is once, few, many, or a class for clones that have expanded.

j_call	d_call	clone_size	v_call	cdr3_nt	cdr3_aa
TRBJ2-4	.	.	TRBV19	TGTGCCAGTAGTCCGCTTACAGGGTCCCGTCAGTACTTC	CASSPLTGSRQYF
TRBJ1-1	.	.	TRBV6-4	TGTGCCAGCAGTAGGACAGAGGACACTGAAGCTTTCTTT	CASSRTEDTEAFF
TRBJ2-7	TRBD2	.	TRBV7-6	TGTGCCAGCAGCTTAGGGACTAGCGGGGGGTACGAGCAGTACTTC	CASSLGTSGGYEQYF
TRBJ2-1	.	.	TRBV7-6	TGTGCCAGCAGCTTACGCAGCTCCTACAATGAGCAGTTCTTC	CASSLRSSYNEQFF
TRBJ1-4	.	.	TRBV28	TGTGCCAGCAGTTTACTCCCCGGACAGAGTGAAAAACTGTTTTTT	CASSLLPGQSEKLFF
TRBJ1-1	TRBD1	.	TRBV29-1	TGCAGCGTTGGGGGACAGGGGAGGACTGAAGCTTTCTTT	CSVGGQGRTEAFF
TRBJ2-1	TRBD2	once	TRBV2	TGTGCCAGCAGTGGTACTAGCGGGAGAAACAATGAGCAGTTCTTC	CASSGTSGRNNEQFF
TRBJ1-1	TRBD1	.	TRBV6-6	TGTGCCAGCAGACCGGACAGGGGGCGAGGTGCTTTCTTT	CASRPDRGRGAFF
TRBJ2-7	TRBD2	.	TRBV6-1	TGTGCCAGCAGTGAAGCTCTGTTGCGGACTAGTGATTTGCAGTACTTC	CASSEALLRTSDLQYF
TRBJ1-6	TRBD1	once	TRBV5-1	TGCGCCAGCAGCACGGACGGGGGGACAGGTTTATCCCTCCACTTT	CASSTDGGTGLSLHF
TRBJ2-3	TRBD2	few	TRBV4-1	TGCGCCAGCAGCCAACTAGCGGCACTCACAGATACGCAGTATTTT	CASSQLAALTDTQYF
TRBJ2-1	TRBD1	.	TRBV19	TGTGCCAGTGAATGGACAGGGAGCAATGAGCAGTTCTTC	CASEWTGSNEQFF
TRBJ1-1	.	once	TRBV6-1	TGTGCCAGCCGCCGATATCCCACTGAAGCTTTCTTT	CASRRYPTEAFF
TRBJ2-7	.	.	TRBV19	TGTGCCAGTAAAGTGGTACGGAGAGGAGGCGACCGCTACGAGCAGTACTTC	CASKVVRRGGDRYEQYF
TRBJ2-3	.	once	TRBV7-9	TGTGCCAGCAGCCGAAACGACAGGACCACAGATACGCAGTATTTT	CASSRNDRTTDTQYF
TRBJ2-7	TRBD2	.	TRBV2	TGTACCACTAGCGATGCCTACGAGCAGTACTTC	CTTSDAYEQYF
TRBJ2-1	TRBD2	once	TRBV27	TGTGCCAGCAGTTTTTCTAGCGGGAGTATGAAGAATGAGCAGTTCTTC	CASSFSSGSMKNEQFF
TRBJ2-7	TRBD1	few	TRBV19	TGTGCCAGTCGCGACCTAGTACAGGGGGCCTCCTACGAGCAGTACTTC	CASRDLVQGASYEQYF
TRBJ1-1	.	once	TRBV10-3	TGTGCCATCAGTGAGTCGGGCCCCCCGGCCATCTTCTTT	CAISESGPPAIFF
TRBJ2-2	.	.	TRBV10-3	TGTGCCGCCCACCGGGGCGAAAACACCGGGGAGCTGTTTTTT	CAAHRGENTGELFF
TRBJ2-1	TRBD1	.	TRBV5-1	TGCGCCAGCAGCTTGGCAGGGGGCGCGTACAATGAGCAGTTCTTC	CASSLAGGAYNEQFF
TRBJ2-3	.	.	TRBV5-1	TGCGCCAGCAGCTTAGATGGCACCACCACAGATACGCAGTATTTT	CASSLDGTTTDTQYF
TRBJ2-3	.	.	TRBV7-2	TGTGCCAGCAGCTCAATGGGGGTCGGTGGTACGCAGTATTTT	CASSSMGVGGTQYF
TRBJ2-1	.	.	TRBV9	TGTGCCAGCAGCGGCGGACTATACAACAATGAGCAGTTCTTC	CASSGGLYNNEQFF
TRBJ2-1	.	.	TRBV10-1	TGCGCCAGGGGTGAGTACAATGAGCAGTTCTTC	CARGEYNEQFF
TRBJ1-1	.	.	TRBV30	TGTGCCTGGAGGTTACAGGGTCGCACTGAAGCTTTCTTT	CAWRLQGRTEAFF
TRBJ1-2	TRBD1	.	TRBV9	TGTGCCAGCAGCGTAGCGGACAGGGGATATGGCTACACCTTC	CASSVADRGYGYTF
TRBJ1-2	.	.	TRBV15	TGTGCCACCAGCAGAGAGCAGTTCTATGGCTACACCTTC	CATSREQFYGYTF
TRBJ2-1	TRBD1	.	TRBV19	TGTGCCAGTAGTATGAGGGGGCAGGGACAGGTAACCTACAATGAGCAGTTCTTC	CASSMRGQGQVTYNEQFF
TRBJ2-2	.	.	TRBV4-2	TGTGCCAGCAGCCAAAGAGAGTACACCGGGGAGCTGTTTTTT	CASSQREYTGELFF
TRBJ2-3	TRBD2	.	TRBV7-3	TGTGCCAGCAGCTTAAGGGCGTCGGGGGGAGGGTCGAGAGATACGCAGTATTTT	CASSLRASGGGSRDTQYF
TRBJ2-1	.	.	TRBV9	TGTGCCAGCAGCGTGTTACAGGACAATGAGCAGTTCTTC	CASSVLQDNEQFF
TRBJ2-5	TRBD1	.	TRBV29-1	TGCAGCGTTGCTCAGGGGGCGCGGGAAACCCAGTACTTC	CSVAQGARETQYF
TRBJ2-3	.	.	TRBV5-1	TGCGCCAGCAGCTTGCCCATCCGAGGCTCGACTAGCACAGATACGCAGTATTTT	CASSLPIRGSTSTDTQYF
TRBJ1-2	.	.	TRBV25-1	TGTGCCAGCAGCGCTTCCCCCTTCTATGGCTACACCTTC	CASSASPFYGYTF
TRBJ2-5	.	.	TRBV5-4	TGTGCCAGCAGCCAGCAGTCAGGATCCCAAGAGACCCAGTACTTC	CASSQQSGSQETQYF
TRBJ2-7	.	.	TRBV27	TGTGCCAGCAGTTTAAGCAGGGACCTGTACGAGCAGTACTTC	CASSLSRDLYEQYF
TRBJ2-7	.	.	TRBV7-9	TGTGCCAGCAGCTTAGCCGGCAGGCTTACCTACGAGCAGTACTTC	CASSLAGRLTYEQYF
TRBJ1-2	TRBD1	.	TRBV29-1	TGCAGCGCTCCGGGACAGGGGACCTATGGCTACACCTTC	CSAPGQGTYGYTF
TRBJ2-1	.	.	TRBV10-1	TGCGCCAGCAGTGGGGGCAGCTCCTACAATGAGCAGTTCTTC	CASSGGSSYNEQFF
TRBJ1-4	.	.	TRBV6-6	TGTGCCAGCAGTTACAGGGGTGGTGAAAAACTGTTTTTT	CASSYRGGEKLFF
TRBJ2-7	.	.	TRBV11-2	TGTGCCAGCAGCGACCGGGACCTAGCCTACGAGCAGTACTTC	CASSDRDLAYEQYF
TRBJ1-5	.	once	TRBV5-1	TGCGCCAGCAGCTTGGAAGGGGGGGATCAGCCCCAGCATTTT	CASSLEGGDQPQHF
TRBJ2-7	.	.	TRBV19	TGTGCCAGTAGTATCTCGCGGGGGCAAGAGCAGTACTTC	CASSISRGQEQYF
TRBJ2-7	TRBD1	.	TRBV30	TGTGCCTGGAGTGCCCCGGGACAGGGTGACTACGAGCAGTACTTC	CAWSAPGQGDYEQYF
TRBJ1-6	TRBD1	.	TRBV7-3	TGTGCCAGCAGCATCGGACAGGGGGATAGTTCACCCCTCCACTTT	CASSIGQGDSSPLHF
TRBJ2-2	.	once	TRBV27	TGTGCCAGCAGTTTATGGGGGAGAGGTAACACCGGGGAGCTGTTTTTT	CASSLWGRGNTGELFF
TRBJ1-2	.	.	TRBV25-1	TGTGCCAGCAGTGGATTGACGGCGGCCCACTATGGCTACACCTTC	CASSGLTAAHYGYTF
TRBJ2-7	TRBD2	.	TRBV6-5	TGTGCCAGCAGTGAACTAGCGGGAGTGTACGAGCAGTACTTC	CASSELAGVYEQYF
TRBJ2-7	TRBD2	.	TRBV29-1	TGCAGCGTTGGAGTGACTAGCGGGAGCTACGAGCAGTACTTC	CSVGVTSGSYEQYF
TRBJ1-5	TRBD1	.	TRBV6-1	TGTGCCAGCAGTAGCGGGACAGGGTTAAATCAGCCCCAGCATTTT	CASSSGTGLNQPQHF
TRBJ2-5	TRBD2	.	TRBV7-3	TGTGCCAGCAGCCTAGGACTAGCGGGTTCGGAGACCCAGTACTTC	CASSLGLAGSETQYF
TRBJ2-1	.	.	TRBV5-1	TGCGCCAGCAGATATCTAGCGACCTACAATGAGCAGTTCTTC	CASRYLATYNEQFF
TRBJ1-5	.	once	TRBV19	TGTGCCAGTAGTGTAACAGGGAGCAATCAGCCCCAGCATTTT	CASSVTGSNQPQHF
TRBJ2-5	TRBD2	.	TRBV11-2	TGTGCCAGCAGCTTAGGAGTCGGCGGGAGTGGGGTTGGGGAGACCCAGTACTTC	CASSLGVGGSGVGETQYF